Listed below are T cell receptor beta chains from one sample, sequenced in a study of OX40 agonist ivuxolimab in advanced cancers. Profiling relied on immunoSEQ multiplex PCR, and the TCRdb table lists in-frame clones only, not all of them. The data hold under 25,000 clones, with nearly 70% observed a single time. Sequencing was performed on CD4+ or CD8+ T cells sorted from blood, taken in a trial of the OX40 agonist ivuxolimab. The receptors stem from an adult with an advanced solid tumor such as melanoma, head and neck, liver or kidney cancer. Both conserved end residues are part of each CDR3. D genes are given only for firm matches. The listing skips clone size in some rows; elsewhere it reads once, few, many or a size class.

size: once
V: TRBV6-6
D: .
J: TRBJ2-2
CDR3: CASSSGTDFTGELFF
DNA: TGTGCCAGCAGTTCAGGGACGGATTTCACCGGGGAGCTGTTTTTT

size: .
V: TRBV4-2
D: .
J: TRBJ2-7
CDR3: CASSWTDSYEQYF
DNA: TGTGCCAGCAGCTGGACCGACTCCTACGAGCAGTACTTC

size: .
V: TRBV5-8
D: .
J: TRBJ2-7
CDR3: CASSPNPYEQYF
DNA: TGTGCCAGCAGCCCGAATCCCTACGAGCAGTACTTC

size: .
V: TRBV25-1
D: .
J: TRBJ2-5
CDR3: CASSEYRAGVAETQYF
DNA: TGTGCCAGCAGTGAATATAGGGCAGGGGTTGCAGAGACCCAGTACTTC

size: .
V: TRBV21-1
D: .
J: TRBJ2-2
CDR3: CASSKGAPGGVYNTGELFF
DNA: TGTGCCAGCAGCAAAGGCGCCCCAGGGGGGGTGTACAACACCGGGGAGCTGTTTTTT

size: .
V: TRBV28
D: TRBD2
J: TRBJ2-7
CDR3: CASSLPPGRESSYEQYF
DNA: TGTGCCAGCAGTTTACCGCCCGGGAGGGAAAGCTCCTACGAGCAGTACTTC

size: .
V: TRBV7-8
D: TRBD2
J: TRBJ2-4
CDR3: CASSAGLAGVGKNIQYF
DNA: TGTGCCAGCAGCGCGGGACTAGCGGGAGTGGGCAAAAACATTCAGTACTTC

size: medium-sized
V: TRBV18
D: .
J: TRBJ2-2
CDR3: CASSPSGPEFTGELFF
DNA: TGTGCCAGCTCACCATCGGGCCCAGAGTTCACCGGGGAGCTGTTTTTT

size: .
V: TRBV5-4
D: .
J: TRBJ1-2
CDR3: CASSLTGNGYTF
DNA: TGTGCCAGCAGCTTGACGGGGAACGGCTACACCTTC

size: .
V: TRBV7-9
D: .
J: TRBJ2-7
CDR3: CASSFGQTYEQYF
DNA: TGTGCCAGCAGCTTCGGACAGACCTACGAGCAGTACTTC

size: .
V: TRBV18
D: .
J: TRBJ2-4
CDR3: CASSPKWQSKNIQYF
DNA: TGTGCCAGCTCACCTAAGTGGCAGTCCAAAAACATTCAGTACTTC

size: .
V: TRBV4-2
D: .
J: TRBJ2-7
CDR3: CASSQDGYEQYF
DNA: TGTGCCAGCAGCCAAGACGGATACGAGCAGTACTTC

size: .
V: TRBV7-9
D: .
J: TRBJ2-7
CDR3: CASSSNDYEQYF
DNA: TGTGCCAGCAGCTCGAACGATTACGAGCAGTACTTC

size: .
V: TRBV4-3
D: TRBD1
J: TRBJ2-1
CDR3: CASSQAHLQGTHNEQFF
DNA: TGCGCCAGCAGCCAAGCCCACTTACAGGGGACCCACAATGAGCAGTTCTTC

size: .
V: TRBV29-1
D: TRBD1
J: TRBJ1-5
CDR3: CSVAGDSRNQPQHF
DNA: TGCAGCGTGGCTGGGGACAGTCGCAATCAGCCCCAGCATTTT

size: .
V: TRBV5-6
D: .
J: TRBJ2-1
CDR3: CASSLYTNEQFF
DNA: TGTGCCAGCAGCTTGTACACCAATGAGCAGTTCTTC

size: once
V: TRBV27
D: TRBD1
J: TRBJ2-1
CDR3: CASSLDRVDEQFF
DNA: TGTGCCAGCAGTCTGGACAGGGTGGATGAGCAGTTCTTC

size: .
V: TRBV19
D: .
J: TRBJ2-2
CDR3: CASSIGDFGTGELFF
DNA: TGTGCCAGTAGTATAGGGGACTTTGGCACCGGGGAGCTGTTTTTT

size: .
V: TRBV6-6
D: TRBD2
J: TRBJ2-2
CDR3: CASSYGGGTGELFF
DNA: TGTGCCAGCAGTTACGGGGGGGGCACCGGGGAGCTGTTTTTT

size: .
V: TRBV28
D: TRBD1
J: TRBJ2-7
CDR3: CASSSRDREYEQYF
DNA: TGTGCCAGCAGTTCGCGGGACAGGGAATACGAGCAGTACTTC

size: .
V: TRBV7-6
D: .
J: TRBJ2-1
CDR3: CASSLAALGRVSYNEQFF
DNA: TGTGCCAGCAGCTTAGCGGCACTCGGAAGGGTCTCCTACAATGAGCAGTTCTTC

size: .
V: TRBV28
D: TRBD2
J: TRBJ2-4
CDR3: CAIPPGTSGGKAKNIQYF
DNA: TGTGCCATCCCACCGGGGACTAGCGGGGGAAAAGCCAAAAACATTCAGTACTTC

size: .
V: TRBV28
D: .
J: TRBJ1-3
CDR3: CASSVRGGGGNTIYF
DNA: TGTGCCAGCAGCGTCAGGGGAGGGGGTGGAAACACCATATATTTT

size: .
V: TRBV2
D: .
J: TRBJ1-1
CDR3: CASSVGGENTEAFF
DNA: TGTGCCAGCAGTGTAGGAGGAGAAAACACTGAAGCTTTCTTT

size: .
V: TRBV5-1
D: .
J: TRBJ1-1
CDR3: CASSFGGGTEAFF
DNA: TGCGCCAGCAGTTTCGGCGGCGGAACTGAAGCTTTCTTT

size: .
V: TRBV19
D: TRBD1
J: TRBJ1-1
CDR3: CASSLYVTGGTEAFF
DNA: TGTGCCAGTAGCCTTTACGTTACAGGGGGCACTGAAGCTTTCTTT

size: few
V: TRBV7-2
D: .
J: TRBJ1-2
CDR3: CASSPTITGYGYTF
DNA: TGTGCCAGCAGCCCGACGATTACGGGCTATGGCTACACCTTC

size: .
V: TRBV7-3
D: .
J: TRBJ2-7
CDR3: CASREGLAYEQYF
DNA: TGTGCCAGCAGAGAAGGACTTGCCTACGAGCAGTACTTC